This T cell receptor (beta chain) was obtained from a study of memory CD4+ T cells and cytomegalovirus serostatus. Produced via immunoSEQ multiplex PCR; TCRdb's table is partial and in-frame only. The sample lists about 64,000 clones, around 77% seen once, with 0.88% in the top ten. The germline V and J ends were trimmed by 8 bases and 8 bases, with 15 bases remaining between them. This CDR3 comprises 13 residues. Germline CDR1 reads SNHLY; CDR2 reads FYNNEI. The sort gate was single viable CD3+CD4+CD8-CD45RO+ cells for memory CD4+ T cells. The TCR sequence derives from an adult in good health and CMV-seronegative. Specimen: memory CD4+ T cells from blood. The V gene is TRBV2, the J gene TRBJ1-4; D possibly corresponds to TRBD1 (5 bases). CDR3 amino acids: CASRGDPTEKLFF. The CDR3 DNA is TGTGCCAGCCGGGGGGACCCTACGGAAAAACTGTTTTTT.